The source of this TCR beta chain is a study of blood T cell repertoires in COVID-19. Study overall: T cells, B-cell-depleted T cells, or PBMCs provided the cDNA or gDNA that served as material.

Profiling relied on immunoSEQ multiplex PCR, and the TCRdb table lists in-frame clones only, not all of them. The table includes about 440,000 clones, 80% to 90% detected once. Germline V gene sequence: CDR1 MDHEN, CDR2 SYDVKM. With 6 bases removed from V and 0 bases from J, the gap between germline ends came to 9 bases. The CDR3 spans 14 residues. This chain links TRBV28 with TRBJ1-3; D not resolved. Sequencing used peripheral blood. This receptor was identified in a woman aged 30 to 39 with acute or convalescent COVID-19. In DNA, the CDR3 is TGTGCCAGCAGCCGACTTCTCTCTGGAAACACCATATATTTT. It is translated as CASSRLLSGNTIYF. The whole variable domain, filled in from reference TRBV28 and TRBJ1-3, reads DVKVTQSSRYLVKRTGEKVFLECVQDMDHENMFWYRQDPGLGLRLIYFSYDVKMKEKGDIPEGYSVSREKKERFSLILESASTNQTSMYLCASSRLLSGNTIYFGEGSWLTVV.